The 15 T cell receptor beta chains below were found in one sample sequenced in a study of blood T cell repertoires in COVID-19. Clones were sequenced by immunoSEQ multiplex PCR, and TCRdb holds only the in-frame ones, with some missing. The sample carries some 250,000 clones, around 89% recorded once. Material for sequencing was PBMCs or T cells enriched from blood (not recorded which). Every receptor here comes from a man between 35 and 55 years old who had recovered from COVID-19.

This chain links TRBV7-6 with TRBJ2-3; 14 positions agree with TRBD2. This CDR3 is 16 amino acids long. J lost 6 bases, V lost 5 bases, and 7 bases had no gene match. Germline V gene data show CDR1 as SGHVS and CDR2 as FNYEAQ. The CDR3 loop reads CASSVTSGGARDTQYF. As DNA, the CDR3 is TGTGCCAGCAGCGTGACTAGCGGGGGGGCCAGGGATACGCAGTATTTT.

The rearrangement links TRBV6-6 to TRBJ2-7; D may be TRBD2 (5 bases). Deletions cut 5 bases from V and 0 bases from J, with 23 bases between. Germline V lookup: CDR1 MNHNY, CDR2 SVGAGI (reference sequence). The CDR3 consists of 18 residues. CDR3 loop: CASSPPTAFGIVSYEQYF. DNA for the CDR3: TGTGCCAGCAGTCCACCGACGGCCTTCGGGATTGTCTCCTACGAGCAGTACTTC.

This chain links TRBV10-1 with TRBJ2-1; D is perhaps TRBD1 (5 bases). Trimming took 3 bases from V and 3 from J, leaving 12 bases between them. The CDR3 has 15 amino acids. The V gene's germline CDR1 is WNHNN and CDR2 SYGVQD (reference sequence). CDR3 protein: CASSEGADYYNEQFF. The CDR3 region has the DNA TGCGCCAGCAGTGAAGGGGCGGATTACTACAATGAGCAGTTCTTC.

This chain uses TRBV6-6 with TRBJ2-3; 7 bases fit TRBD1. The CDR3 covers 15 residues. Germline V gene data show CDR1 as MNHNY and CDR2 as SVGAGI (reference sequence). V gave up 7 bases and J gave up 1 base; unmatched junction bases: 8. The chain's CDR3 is CASTPRDRGTDTQYF. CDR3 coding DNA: TGTGCCAGCACCCCACGGGACAGAGGCACAGATACGCAGTATTTT.

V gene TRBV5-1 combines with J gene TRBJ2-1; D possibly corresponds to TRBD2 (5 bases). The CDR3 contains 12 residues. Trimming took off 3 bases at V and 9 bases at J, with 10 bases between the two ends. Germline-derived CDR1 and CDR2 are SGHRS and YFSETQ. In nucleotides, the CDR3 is TGCGCCAGCAGCTACGGGGTTGGTGAGCAGTTCTTC. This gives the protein CASSYGVGEQFF.

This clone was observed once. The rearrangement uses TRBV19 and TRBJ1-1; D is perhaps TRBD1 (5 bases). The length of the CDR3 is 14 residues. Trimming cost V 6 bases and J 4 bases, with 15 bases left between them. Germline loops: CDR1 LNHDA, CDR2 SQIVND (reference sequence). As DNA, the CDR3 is TGTGCCAGTAGCCAAATGGAGGGGCGCACTGAAGCTTTCTTT. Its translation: CASSQMEGRTEAFF.

CDR3 in DNA: TGTGCCAGCGGGACAGGGAACAATCAGCCCCAGCATTTT. Amino acid sequence: CASGTGNNQPQHF. The V gene is TRBV9, the J gene TRBJ1-5; 9 positions match TRBD1. CDR1 SGDLS and CDR2 YYNGEE come from the germline V gene. The V segment lost 7 bases and the J segment 3 bases; nucleotides outside the gene matches: 2. The length of the CDR3 is 13 residues.

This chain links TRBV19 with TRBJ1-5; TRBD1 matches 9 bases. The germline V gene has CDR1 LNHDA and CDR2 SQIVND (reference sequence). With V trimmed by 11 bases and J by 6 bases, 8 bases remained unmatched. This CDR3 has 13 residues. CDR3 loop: CAGGGTGSQPQHF. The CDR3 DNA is TGTGCCGGGGGGGGGACAGGGAGTCAGCCCCAGCATTTT.

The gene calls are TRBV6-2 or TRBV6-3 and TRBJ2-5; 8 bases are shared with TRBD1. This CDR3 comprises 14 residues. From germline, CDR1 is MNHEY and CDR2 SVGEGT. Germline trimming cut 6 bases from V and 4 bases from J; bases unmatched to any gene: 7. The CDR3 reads CASSRGQVPETQYF. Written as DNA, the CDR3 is TGTGCCAGCAGCCGGGGACAGGTCCCAGAGACCCAGTACTTC.

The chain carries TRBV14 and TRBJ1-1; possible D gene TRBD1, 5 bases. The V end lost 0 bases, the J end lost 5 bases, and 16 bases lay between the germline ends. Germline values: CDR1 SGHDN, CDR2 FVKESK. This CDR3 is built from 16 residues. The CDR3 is CASSQDWGHVGTEAFF. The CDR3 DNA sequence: TGTGCCAGCAGCCAAGATTGGGGCCACGTCGGGACTGAAGCTTTCTTT.

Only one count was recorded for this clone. Here the CDR3 reads CASSRSLQGEAFF. The DNA of the CDR3 is TGTGCCAGCAGCCGAAGCCTCCAGGGAGAAGCTTTCTTT. The chain joins TRBV6-5 to TRBJ1-1, with D maybe TRBD1 (5 bases). This CDR3 has 13 amino acids. Trimming took 6 bases from V and 8 from J, leaving 16 bases between them. The germline gives CDR1 MNHEY, CDR2 SVGAGI.

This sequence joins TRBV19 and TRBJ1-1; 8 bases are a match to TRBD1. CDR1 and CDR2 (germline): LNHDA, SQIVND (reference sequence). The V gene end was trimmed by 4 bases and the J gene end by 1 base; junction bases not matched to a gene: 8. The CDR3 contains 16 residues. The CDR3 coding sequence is TGTGCCAGTAGTAAATTTTCGACAGGGGAGAACACTGAAGCTTTCTTT. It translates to CASSKFSTGENTEAFF. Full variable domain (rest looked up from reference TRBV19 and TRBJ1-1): DGGITQSPKYLFRKEGQNVTLSCEQNLNHDAMYWYRQDPGQGLRLIYYSQIVNDFQKGDIAEGYSVSREKKESFPLTVTSAQKNPTAFYLCASSKFSTGENTEAFFGQGTRLTVV.

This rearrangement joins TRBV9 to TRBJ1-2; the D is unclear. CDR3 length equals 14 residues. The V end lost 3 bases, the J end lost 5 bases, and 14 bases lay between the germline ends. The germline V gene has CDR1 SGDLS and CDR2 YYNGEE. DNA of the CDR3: TGTGCCAGCAGCGACCGGGCCGGGGATTATGGCTACACCTTC. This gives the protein CASSDRAGDYGYTF.

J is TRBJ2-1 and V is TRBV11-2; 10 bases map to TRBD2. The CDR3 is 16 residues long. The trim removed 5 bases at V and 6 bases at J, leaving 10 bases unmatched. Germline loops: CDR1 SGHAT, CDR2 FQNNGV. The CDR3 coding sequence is TGTGCCAGCAGCCCTCTCCTAGCGGGAGTGGGCAATGAGCAGTTCTTC. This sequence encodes CASSPLLAGVGNEQFF. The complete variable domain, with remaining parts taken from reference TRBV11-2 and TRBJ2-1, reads EAGVAQSPRYKIIEKRQSVAFWCNPISGHATLYWYQQILGQGPKLLIQFQNNGVVDDSQLPKDRFSAERLKGVDSTLKIQPAKLEDSAVYLCASSPLLAGVGNEQFFGPGTRLTVL.

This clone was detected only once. This CDR3 is CASSQGDRLLAKNIQYF. The CDR3 coding sequence is TGTGCCAGCAGCCAAGGAGACAGACTTCTAGCCAAAAACATTCAGTACTTC. This chain links TRBV3-1 (or the pseudogene TRBV3-2) with TRBJ2-4; D may be TRBD1 (5 bases). This CDR3 spans 17 amino acids. V was shortened by 1 base and J by 0 bases, with 13 bases between the two germline ends. The V gene's germline CDR1 is LGHDT and CDR2 YNNKEL (reference sequence).